The source of this T cell receptor (beta chain) is a study of graft-versus-host responses after intestinal transplantation. Study information: Anti-thymocyte globulin induction was given to all recipients, followed by tacrolimus and steroids for about 3 years.

The protocol was immunoSEQ multiplex PCR, while the TCRdb copy is restricted to in-frame clones and leaves out a portion. This repertoire shows tens of thousands of clones, 90% to 95% found once; its top ten account for 0.76%. This clone was recorded a few times. Its antigen is as yet unknown. Mismatch with germline at one junction end may stem from a read error. Whole-study results and caveats: Declines in HvG clones occurring early post-transplant were associated with peak circulating GvH clone levels.

Material: PBMCs, obtained 16 days after intestinal transplant. This sequence was found in a human patient who received an intestinal transplant, so some T cells may come from the graft donor.

The CDR3 sequence is CASSLDLSSYNEQFF. CDR3 DNA: TGTGCTAGCAGCTTAGATTTGAGCTCCTACAATGAGCAGTTCTTC. The chain uses TRBV7-7 and TRBJ2-1; no definite D call. The germline CDR1 and CDR2 sequences are SSHAT and FNYEAQ (reference sequence). The CDR3 is made up of 15 amino acids. Full variable domain (missing parts from reference TRBV7-7 and TRBJ2-1): GAGVSQSPRYKVTKRGQDVTLRCDPISSHATLYWYQQALGQGPEFLTYFNYEAQPDKSGLPSDRFSAERPEGSISTLTIQRTEQRDSAMYRCASSLDLSSYNEQFFGPGTRLTVL.